This T cell receptor (beta chain) was sequenced in a study of T-cell memory formation after mild COVID-19. Turning to the study itself: TCR clusters mostly belonged to single donors.

This clonotype occurred a few times. The CDR3 is 13 residues long. Per the germline V gene, CDR1 is SGDLS and CDR2 is YYNGEE. The V end lost 0 bases, the J end lost 7 bases, and 10 bases lay between the germline ends. Constant-segment-primed 5'RACE gave TCR alpha and TCR beta cDNA libraries with sample barcodes and UMIs. Each CDR3 protein is one row after TCRdb ran MiXCR on the 5' RACE reads. The data hold 450,000 to 650,000 distinct CDR3 sequences, with over 20% observed a single time. The chain joins TRBV9 to TRBJ1-2, with D perhaps matching TRBD1 (5 bases). Material for sequencing was PBMCs or a T cell subset sorted from them (not recorded which). This TCR came from an adult woman who had mild COVID-19 (a few samples of this study predate the infection). Cell type and time point are not known. CDR3 protein: CASSVGSQGGYTF. CDR3 DNA: TGTGCCAGCAGCGTAGGATCCCAGGGTGGCTACACCTTC.